This TCR beta chain originates from a study of early T cells in non-severe SARS-CoV-2 infection (dated by TCRdb to the early 2020s). A note on the overall study: Because TCR sequencing was done on bulk RNA from unsorted whole blood, the alpha and beta chains could not be paired. Study-level results and caveats: VDJdb matching was skewed toward anti-spike CD8 responses, so virus-specific expansions were likely underestimated and private and CD4 specificities were missed.

The study was a case-control design nested within a healthcare worker cohort in London, UK, with weekly nasopharyngeal swab PCR tests and blood sampling. Healthcare workers were enrolled in the week of the UK lockdown, from 23 to 31 March 2020, and were followed every week for up to roughly 16 weeks. As to this clonotype: What this receptor recognizes is not known. No base quality values were provided; no much bigger clone lies one nucleotide off.

The library was prepared using 5' RACE. The instrument was a NextSeq 500. In the TCR library protocol, unique molecular identifiers were attached to individual cDNA molecules to correct for PCR bias and sequencing error. Both TCR alpha and beta chains were sequenced, and tight co-correlation was observed between alpha and beta sequence abundances in each sample. On the authors' methods: Decombinator V4 was used to annotate the V gene, J gene and CDR3 of the TCR sequences. Expanded TCRs were defined as changing significantly between any two time points under a Poisson model with p below 0.0001. TCR abundances were normalised to the total number of TCRs sequenced per sample and expressed as counts per million. VDJdb, accessed 1 November 2021, was searched for CMV, EBV and SARS-CoV-2 annotated TCRs, with TCRs annotated for multiple antigens excluded. TCRdb ran its own pipeline on the public reads, namely fastp trimming at Q25 and MiXCR clone calling, and kept in-frame beta chains. Merged by CDR3 protein, the rows form single entries marked with the most common genes and DNA. Clone size and V and J calls follow TCRdb, not the original study. The sample yields 62,000 or so distinct CDR3 sequences; about 10% were counted once. The ten largest clones represent over 10% of the sample.

The clonotype originates from an adult who was a healthcare worker with PCR-confirmed SARS-CoV-2 infection or an uninfected control (not recorded which). Material: whole blood, obtained at baseline.

CDR3 reads: CASSPSGRVDTQYF. Here is the DNA: TGTGCCAGCAGCCCTAGCGGGAGGGTAGATACGCAGTATTTT. The V and J genes are TRBV7-2 and TRBJ2-3; 12 central nucleotides agree with TRBD2. V trim: 5 bases; J trim: 5 bases; unmatched bases: 2. Its CDR3 holds 14 amino acids, cysteine through phenylalanine. Only the CDR3 portion is preserved as DNA: 42 bases, with reading frame beginning at the first base. Via the germline V gene, CDR1 is SGHTA and CDR2 FQGNSA.